This is a list of T cell receptor beta chains from one sample in a study of blood T cell repertoires in COVID-19. Clones were sequenced by immunoSEQ multiplex PCR, and TCRdb holds only the in-frame ones, with some missing. Of fewer than 500,000 clones listed, roughly 85% were seen once; the top ten hold under 2.5%. Sequences were obtained from PBMCs or T cells enriched from blood (not recorded which). These receptors were obtained from a woman aged 18-29 years with acute COVID-19. CDR3s include the opening cysteine and the closing phenylalanine or tryptophan. The D gene is left open where the match is weak. Clone size is shown for a subset of rows, as once, few, many or a class of expanded clone.

>TRBJ2-3|15|TRBV28|TRBD2|.
TGTGCCAGCAGTGGAGCGGGAGCGGGCACAGATACGCAGTATTTT
CASSGAGAGTDTQYF
>TRBJ2-1|15|TRBV20-1|TRBD2|.
TGCAGTGCTAGTCGTAGCGGGGGGGCCTACAATGAGCAGTTCTTC
CSASRSGGAYNEQFF
>TRBJ2-1|13|TRBV7-3|.|.
TGTGCCAGCAGCTTAAAAGCGGAGAATGAGCAGTTCTTC
CASSLKAENEQFF
>TRBJ1-1|14|TRBV9|.|.
TGTGCCAGCAGCGTTACAGGGAGTACGGCTGAAGCTTTCTTT
CASSVTGSTAEAFF
>TRBJ1-1|14|TRBV3-1/TRBV3-2|TRBD1|.
TGTGCCAGCAGACCCAGGGGGCCGAACACTGAAGCTTTCTTT
CASRPRGPNTEAFF
>TRBJ2-1|15|TRBV5-1|TRBD2|.
TGCGCCAGCAGGCCTAGCGGGGGGTCCTACAATGAGCAGTTCTTC
CASRPSGGSYNEQFF
>TRBJ2-7|15|TRBV3-1/TRBV3-2|TRBD2|.
TGTGCCAGCAGCCTAAAAATGGTAGCGGGATACGAGCAGTACTTC
CASSLKMVAGYEQYF
>TRBJ1-4|13|TRBV12-3/TRBV12-4|.|.
TGTGCCAGCAGGACCACAGGGTTGGAAAAACTGTTTTTT
CASRTTGLEKLFF
>TRBJ2-5|12|TRBV12-3/TRBV12-4|.|once
TGTGCCAGCAGGCTTGGCTGGGAGACCCAGTACTTC
CASRLGWETQYF
>TRBJ1-2|15|TRBV6-4|TRBD1|.
TGTGCCAGCAGTGGGACAGGGGCGCCGGTCGGGGGCTACACCTTC
CASSGTGAPVGGYTF
>TRBJ2-1|17|TRBV10-1|TRBD2|.
TGCGCCAGCAGTGAGGACCCTTTAGCGGGGGGGAAGTTTGAGCAGTTCTTC
CASSEDPLAGGKFEQFF
>TRBJ1-2|13|TRBV12-3/TRBV12-4|.|once
TGTGCCAGCAGGGGCCAGGGGAGAGGAGGCTACACCTTC
CASRGQGRGGYTF
>TRBJ1-2|13|TRBV7-2|.|.
TGTGCCAGCAGCTTAGAGGGGCACTATGGCTACACCTTC
CASSLEGHYGYTF
>TRBJ1-6|13|TRBV7-2|.|.
TGTGCCAGCAGACTTACCTATAATTCACCCCTCCACTTT
CASRLTYNSPLHF
>TRBJ2-1|13|TRBV28|TRBD2|.
TGTGCCAGCAGTTCCTCGGGGGGTAATGAGCAGTTCTTC
CASSSSGGNEQFF
>TRBJ1-2|15|TRBV4-1|.|few
TGCGCCAGCAGCCAAGATCCCGAGAGGGACTATGGCTACACCTTC
CASSQDPERDYGYTF
>TRBJ2-5|11|TRBV2|.|few
TGTGCCAGCACCCTTGACAGAGCCCAGTACTTC
CASTLDRAQYF
>TRBJ2-3|18|TRBV7-9|TRBD2|.
TGTGCCAGCAGCATGGGACTAGCGGGAACAGGTAGCACAGATACGCAGTATTTT
CASSMGLAGTGSTDTQYF
>TRBJ1-4|14|TRBV5-1|TRBD1|.
TGCGCCAGCAGCTTAGACAGGGCTAATGAAAAACTGTTTTTT
CASSLDRANEKLFF
>TRBJ1-6|13|TRBV3-1/TRBV3-2|.|.
TGTGCCAGCAGCCAAGGACAGGATTCACCCCTCCACTTT
CASSQGQDSPLHF
>TRBJ2-6|13|TRBV27|.|.
TGTGCCACGGGGAGCTCTGGGGCCAACGTCCTGACTTTC
CATGSSGANVLTF
>TRBJ1-1|14|TRBV5-1|.|.
TGCGCCAGCAGCTCCGGGACACCGAACACTGAAGCTTTCTTT
CASSSGTPNTEAFF
>TRBJ2-7|13|TRBV6-5|TRBD1|.
TGTGCCAGCAGTACGGACAGGTCTTACGAGCAGTACTTC
CASSTDRSYEQYF
>TRBJ1-1|13|TRBV10-3|.|.
TGTGCCATCAGGTGGACAGAGAACACTGAAGCTTTCTTT
CAIRWTENTEAFF
>TRBJ2-2|15|TRBV7-8|.|.
TGTGCCAGCAGCCTTACTACACGGAACGCCGGGGAGCTGTTTTTT
CASSLTTRNAGELFF
>TRBJ2-4|13|TRBV19|.|once
TGTGCCAGTAGTACCCCAGGGAAGAACATTCAGTACTTC
CASSTPGKNIQYF
>TRBJ1-1|14|TRBV23-1|.|.
TGCGCCAGCAGTCGAGAACCGTTGAACACTGAAGCTTTCTTT
CASSREPLNTEAFF
>TRBJ1-1|14|TRBV18|.|.
TGTGCCAGCTCACCTCCCACAGGGAACACTGAAGCTTTCTTT
CASSPPTGNTEAFF
>TRBJ2-7|14|TRBV21-1|.|.
TGTGCCAGCAGCAAATTACAGCATTCCTACGAGCAGTACTTC
CASSKLQHSYEQYF
>TRBJ1-1|13|TRBV7-3|.|.
TGTGCCAGCAGTGTTCAGGTGAACACTGAAGCTTTCTTT
CASSVQVNTEAFF
>TRBJ2-7|15|TRBV18|TRBD2|.
TGTGCCAGCTCACCAGAGCGGGGGGGCTTCCACGAGCAGTACTTC
CASSPERGGFHEQYF
>TRBJ1-5|15|TRBV9|TRBD1|.
TGTGCCAGCAGCTCGGGACAGAGTAGCAATCAGCCCCAGCATTTT
CASSSGQSSNQPQHF
>TRBJ2-7|18|TRBV7-9|TRBD2|.
TGTGCCAGCAGCCTCGGACTAGTTAGAGCCGGGGTATCCTACGAGCAGTACTTC
CASSLGLVRAGVSYEQYF
>TRBJ2-7|13|TRBV28|.|.
TGTGCCAGCAGCCTGACATCCTCCTACGAGCAGTACTTC
CASSLTSSYEQYF
>TRBJ2-1|16|TRBV7-2|TRBD2|.
TGTGCCAGCAGCTCTGTAGCGGGAGTGGTATACAATGAGCAGTTCTTC
CASSSVAGVVYNEQFF
>TRBJ1-2|15|TRBV7-2|.|once
TGTGCCAGCAGATTCGATGAGGTCTCGTTCTATGGCTACACCTTC
CASRFDEVSFYGYTF
>TRBJ1-2|13|TRBV7-9|.|few
TGTGCCAGCAGCTTAATGGCAGGGGAAGGCTACACCTTC
CASSLMAGEGYTF
>TRBJ1-5|16|TRBV11-2|TRBD1|.
TGTGCCAGCAGCCCTTTACAGGGGGCTGGCAATCAGCCCCAGCATTTT
CASSPLQGAGNQPQHF
>TRBJ2-1|15|TRBV5-1|TRBD2|.
TGCGCCAGCAGCCCCGGACTAGCGGGAGACAATGAGCAGTTCTTC
CASSPGLAGDNEQFF
>TRBJ1-1|13|TRBV6-1|.|.
TGTGCCAGCAGTGAAACTCGGAACACTGAAGCTTTCTTT
CASSETRNTEAFF
>TRBJ2-3|15|TRBV5-1|TRBD2|.
TGCGCCAGCAGCTTGGTGGCTAGCGGGGGCGTTACGCAGTATTTT
CASSLVASGGVTQYF
>TRBJ1-1|13|TRBV5-4|.|.
TGTGCCAGCAGCTTGGGGCCATTCACTGAAGCTTTCTTT
CASSLGPFTEAFF
>TRBJ1-2|18|TRBV2|TRBD1|.
TGTGCCAGCAGTGAAGTTGCCGCCGCTCCGACAGGGAAGTATGGCTACACCTTC
CASSEVAAAPTGKYGYTF
>TRBJ2-3|17|TRBV5-4|TRBD2|.
TGTGCCAGCAGCTTCTTGGGACTAGCGGGAGGTGGGGATACGCAGTATTTT
CASSFLGLAGGGDTQYF
>TRBJ1-5|14|TRBV7-9|.|.
TGTGCCAGCAGCTTGGGCAGGGTGGGTCAGCCCCAGCATTTT
CASSLGRVGQPQHF